This record looks at one TCR beta chain sequence and its context. This clonotype was recorded a few times. The clone's antigen remains unknown. Base qualities were left out, and no much larger clone turns up one base away. Read against the paper, the sample's treatment or condition label means: allogeneic hematopoietic cell transplantation with graft depleted of TCRalphabeta T cells and CD19 B cells. TCRalphabeta/CD19-depleted allogeneic hematopoietic cell grafts were given to the transplant recipients, all of whom were children. The library was built by means of PCR. The sample was run on an Illumina HiSeq 2500. TCR libraries were prepared with molecular barcoding, using unique molecular identifiers to normalize TCRbeta repertoire quantification. The public reads were reprocessed in TCRdb via fastp at Q25 and MiXCR, keeping in-frame beta chains. Every entry covers one CDR3 protein and lists the most common genes and DNA from its rows. The sample includes under 250,000 distinct CDR3 sequences, with more than 15% observed a single time. Roughly two fifths of the sample is taken by the ten largest.

The data are from a study of T-cell reconstitution after alpha-beta-depleted transplantation in children (dated by TCRdb to the mid-2010s). In the study overall: The study quantitatively tracked T-cell immune reconstitution after TCRalphabeta/CD19-depleted allogeneic hematopoietic cell transplantation in children using TCR repertoire profiling.

Overall study results and their limits: The apparently early recovery of alphabetaT-cell counts about two months after transplant reportedly depended on only several hundred rapidly expanded clones that came from non-depleted graft cells. Over subsequent months, a decline in hyperexpanded clone frequencies was noted, and after one year, T-cell counts and TCRbeta diversity were mostly ascribed to newly produced T cells. The high TCRbeta diversity at day 60 in some patients was ascribed to recipient T cells and intrathymic progenitors that had survived conditioning.

This TCR derives from a male patient aged 2 to 9 who had a stem cell transplant for acute lymphoblastic leukemia, so the T cells may come from the graft donor. The sequencing used PBMCs, mostly from graft donor cells, collected 360 days after TCRalphabeta/CD19-depleted stem cell transplant.

The sequenced DNA: TGCGCCAGCAGCCAAGAATGGGGGGACAATCAGCCCCAGCATTTT. This translates into CASSQEWGDNQPQHF. The chain employs TRBV4-3 and TRBJ1-5, and perhaps TRBD1 as D gene, on 5 matching bases. From the cysteine up to the phenylalanine, the CDR3 has a length of 15 residues. Only the CDR3 DNA stays, 45 bases, in frame from base 1. In the germline V gene, CDR1 corresponds to LGHNA and CDR2 to YSLEER. V is shortened by 0 bases, J by 3 bases, and the region joining them spans 9 bases.